Here is one TCR beta chain with its context. Unmatched junction bases numbered 3, after V lost 0 bases and J lost 1 base. Germline V gives CDR1 SGHRS, CDR2 YFSETQ. CDR3 length: 17 residues. The data belong to a study of blood T cell repertoires in COVID-19. Overall study context: The United States, Italy and Spain were the sources of the acute and convalescent COVID-19 samples.

Original processing methods: It was from reference gene primer amplification that nucleated cell counts were estimated. Produced via immunoSEQ multiplex PCR; TCRdb's table is partial and in-frame only. The D gene and trimming were derived from the DNA, and the V and J assignments and clone size from that table. The sample records about 120,000 clones, more than 80% being singletons. Specimen: peripheral blood. The chain combines TRBV5-1 with TRBJ1-6, with TRBD1 identical over 8 bases. The sequence was collected from a man aged 65 to 79 with active or convalescent COVID-19. CDR3 amino acids: CASSLGQGISYNSPLHF. The DNA of the CDR3 is TGCGCCAGCAGCTTGGGACAGGGGATTTCCTATAATTCACCCCTCCACTTT.